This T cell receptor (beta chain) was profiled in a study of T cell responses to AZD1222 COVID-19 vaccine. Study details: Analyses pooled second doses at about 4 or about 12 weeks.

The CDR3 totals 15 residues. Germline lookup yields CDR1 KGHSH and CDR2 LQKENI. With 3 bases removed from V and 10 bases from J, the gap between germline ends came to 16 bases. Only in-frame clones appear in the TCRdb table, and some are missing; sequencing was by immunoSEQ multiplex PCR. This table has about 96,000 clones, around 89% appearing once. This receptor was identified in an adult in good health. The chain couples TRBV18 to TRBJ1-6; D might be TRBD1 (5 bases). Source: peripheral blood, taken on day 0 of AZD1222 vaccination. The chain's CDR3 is CASSPLDSRGSPLHF. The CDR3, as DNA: TGTGCCAGCTCACCGTTAGACAGCCGAGGGTCACCCCTCCACTTT.